The T cell receptor beta chain described here comes from a study of control samples from healthy donors and cancer patients. Using immunoSEQ multiplex PCR, the repertoire was profiled, and TCRdb retains in-frame clones only, with some absent. This sample carries about 36,000 clones, roughly 92% of them seen once, and the ten largest clones take 1.7%. The V gene lost 1 base and the J gene lost 1 base, with 15 bases spanning the gap. Germline assignment: CDR1 SEHNR and CDR2 FQNEAQ (reference sequence). The CDR3 runs to 17 residues. This sequence joins TRBV7-9 and TRBJ2-3; no clear D. The sequenced sample consisted of PBMCs. The sequence came from a man in his forties with colorectal cancer. CDR3 protein: CASSLGQRRIGTDTQYF. As DNA, the CDR3 is TGTGCCAGCAGCTTAGGTCAGAGGCGAATCGGCACAGATACGCAGTATTTT.